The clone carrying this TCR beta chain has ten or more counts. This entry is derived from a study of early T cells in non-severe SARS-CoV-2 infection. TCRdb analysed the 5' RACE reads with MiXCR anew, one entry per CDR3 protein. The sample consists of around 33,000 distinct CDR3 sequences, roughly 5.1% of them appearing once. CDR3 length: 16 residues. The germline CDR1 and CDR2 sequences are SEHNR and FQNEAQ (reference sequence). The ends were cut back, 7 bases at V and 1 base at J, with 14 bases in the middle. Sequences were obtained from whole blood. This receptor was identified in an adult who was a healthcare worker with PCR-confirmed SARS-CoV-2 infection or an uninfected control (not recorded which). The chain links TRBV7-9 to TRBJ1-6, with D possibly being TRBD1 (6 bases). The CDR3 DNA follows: TGTGCCAGCACCCGAGGGGGTAGTTCCTATAATTCACCCCTCCACTTT. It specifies CASTRGGSSYNSPLHF.